A selection of T cell receptor beta chains follows, all from one sample in a study of Graves' ophthalmopathy and Graves' hyperthyroidism. TCRdb re-analysed the multiplex PCR reads in MiXCR, keeping a single row per CDR3 protein. The sample has 600,000 to 700,000 distinct CDR3 sequences, roughly 41% seen once. The sequenced sample consisted of peripheral blood. These TCRs come from an adult man with Graves' ophthalmopathy. Each CDR3 is given with its conserved first and last residue. The D gene is left open where the match is weak. The size entry is marked missing in some rows and otherwise reads once, few, many or a size class.

clone size	D gene	V gene	J gene	CDR3 protein	CDR3 DNA
many	.	TRBV6-5	TRBJ1-3	CASSSRGTGNTIYF	TGTGCCAGCAGTTCACGGGGGACTGGAAACACCATATATTTT
.	.	TRBV25-1	TRBJ2-5	CASLVSPAQTQYF	TGTGCCAGCTTAGTTTCCCCAGCCCAGACCCAGTACTTC
.	TRBD1	TRBV7-9	TRBJ1-2	CASSSRDSKANYGYTF	TGTGCCAGCAGCTCGAGGGACAGTAAAGCTAACTATGGCTACACCTTC
.	TRBD2	TRBV2	TRBJ2-7	CASSSGTSGRLEQYF	TGTGCCAGCAGTAGTGGGACTAGCGGGAGACTCGAGCAGTACTTC
many	TRBD1	TRBV5-6	TRBJ1-2	CASSIGQGWYGYTF	TGTGCCAGCAGCATCGGACAGGGTTGGTATGGCTACACCTTC
.	TRBD2	TRBV4-2	TRBJ2-7	CASSHTWEGPDEQYF	TGTGCCAGCAGCCACACCTGGGAGGGCCCGGACGAGCAGTACTTC
.	.	TRBV25-1	TRBJ2-2	CASSGEVSEQYFGPGTGELFF	.
few	.	TRBV11-3	TRBJ2-7	CASSSTRRGTYEQYF	TGTGCCAGCAGCTCCACTAGGAGGGGAACCTACGAGCAGTACTTC
many	.	TRBV2	TRBJ1-1	CASNEQQGFNEAFF	TGTGCCAGCAACGAACAGCAGGGTTTTAATGAAGCTTTCTTT
many	TRBD2	TRBV7-3	TRBJ2-5	CASSTGTSGAETQYF	TGTGCCAGCAGCACAGGGACTAGCGGGGCCGAGACCCAGTACTTC
.	.	TRBV9	TRBJ2-5	CASGSPRGGEETQYF	TGTGCCAGCGGCTCCCCAAGGGGGGGGGAAGAGACCCAGTACTTC
.	TRBD2	TRBV7-9	TRBJ2-2	CASSRPRLAGAGTGELFF	TGTGCCAGCAGCCGACCACGGCTAGCGGGAGCGGGGACCGGGGAGCTGTTTTTT
.	TRBD2	TRBV10-3	TRBJ2-7	CASSFRTSGGGELYF	TGTGCCAGCAGTTTTAGGACTAGCGGGGGCGGGGAGCTGTACTTC
many	.	TRBV7-9	TRBJ1-1	CASSFLGLGPNTEAFF	TGTGCCAGCAGCTTCCTCGGGTTAGGACCGAACACTGAAGCTTTCTTT
many	TRBD1	TRBV29-1	TRBJ2-7	CSVWTGLYEQYF	TGCAGCGTATGGACAGGACTCTACGAGCAGTACTTC
few	TRBD1	TRBV12-3/TRBV12-4	TRBJ2-2	CASSEVNRGPGELFF	TGTGCCAGCAGTGAAGTCAACAGGGGGCCCGGGGAGCTGTTTTTT
.	.	TRBV29-1	TRBJ1-2	CSVEGQAGDGYTF	TGCAGCGTTGAAGGCCAAGCCGGGGATGGCTACACCTTC
.	.	TRBV25-1	TRBJ1-2	CASRAGAGRNGYTF	TGTGCCAGCAGAGCAGGGGCAGGGCGGAATGGCTACACCTTC
.	.	TRBV10-2	TRBJ2-2	CAADRFTGELFF	TGTGCTGCCGACAGATTCACCGGGGAGCTGTTTTTT
.	.	TRBV20-1	TRBJ1-1	CSARDPKRGRTEAFF	TGCAGTGCTAGAGATCCGAAAAGGGGCCGCACTGAAGCTTTCTTT
.	.	TRBV10-3	TRBJ2-7	CAVTGIYEQYF	TGTGCCGTCACCGGTATCTACGAGCAGTACTTC
.	TRBD1	TRBV9	TRBJ1-1	CASSAAGQGSMGEAFF	TGTGCCAGCAGCGCCGCTGGACAGGGGAGTATGGGTGAAGCTTTCTTT
once	TRBD2	TRBV10-3	TRBJ2-5	CAIRDRLATQETQYF	TGTGCCATCAGGGACAGACTAGCGACCCAAGAGACCCAGTACTTC
.	.	TRBV19	TRBJ2-7	CASSISRVREQYF	TGTGCCAGTAGTATTTCCAGGGTGCGCGAGCAGTACTTC
many	.	TRBV12-3/TRBV12-4	TRBJ1-1	CASAGNFGTEAFF	TGTGCCAGCGCGGGAAATTTCGGAACTGAAGCTTTCTTT
few	.	TRBV20-1	TRBJ1-1	CSARDKGVPTEAFF	TGCAGTGCTAGAGATAAAGGGGTTCCCACTGAAGCTTTCTTT
many	.	TRBV24-1	TRBJ2-2	CATSERGISTGELFF	TGTGCCACCAGTGAAAGGGGTATTAGCACCGGGGAGCTGTTTTTT
once	TRBD1	TRBV10-3	TRBJ2-7	CAISAETGSYF	TGTGCCATCAGTGCTGAGACAGGGTCCTACTTC
.	TRBD2	TRBV4-2	TRBJ2-2	CASSQDISGGQNTGELFF	TGTGCCAGCAGCCAGGATATTAGCGGGGGGCAGAACACCGGGGAGCTGTTTTTT
.	.	TRBV6-6	TRBJ1-3	CASSYLRGNTIYF	TGTGCCAGCAGTTATTTACGGGGAAACACCATATATTTT
many	TRBD2	TRBV7-2	TRBJ2-5	CASSPRGAGGPGETQYF	TGTGCCAGCAGCCCCCGTGGCGCGGGGGGCCCCGGAGAGACCCAGTACTTC
once	.	TRBV2	TRBJ1-4	CASSDRGNGEKLFF	TGTGCCAGCAGTGATCGGGGAAACGGTGAAAAACTGTTTTTT
many	.	TRBV2	TRBJ1-4	CASSTYRTNEKLFF	TGTGCCAGCAGTACGTACCGGACTAATGAAAAACTGTTTTTT
few	.	TRBV29-1	TRBJ1-2	CSLGQNYGYTF	TGCAGTTTAGGTCAAAACTATGGCTACACCTTC
.	TRBD1	TRBV6-4	TRBJ1-6	CASSGTGIHF	TGTGCCAGCAGTGGGACAGGCATCCACTTT
few	.	TRBV19	TRBJ1-2	CASSPEGGNYGYTF	TGTGCCAGTAGTCCCGAGGGGGGTAACTATGGCTACACCTTC
once	.	TRBV20-1	TRBJ2-7	CSASMLGAATF	TGCAGTGCTAGTATGTTGGGGGCGGCCACTTTC
.	TRBD2	TRBV11-2	TRBJ2-7	CASSPRTSGSYGQYF	TGTGCCAGTAGCCCTCGGACTAGCGGGAGCTACGGGCAGTACTTC
many	.	TRBV10-3	TRBJ1-2	CATQGIAVDYGYTF	TGTGCCACCCAGGGAATTGCGGTGGACTATGGCTACACCTTC
.	TRBD2	TRBV5-4	TRBJ2-3	CASSLGRGVDTQYF	TGTGCCAGCAGCTTGGGGCGGGGGGTGGATACGCAGTATTTT
few	.	TRBV19	TRBJ2-2	CAWRRDSTNTGELFF	TGTGCCTGGAGGCGGGACAGTACGAACACCGGGGAGCTGTTTTTT
.	.	TRBV24-1	TRBJ1-1	CATSEGGTGGTEAFF	TGTGCCACCAGTGAAGGCGGGACGGGGGGAACTGAAGCTTTCTTT